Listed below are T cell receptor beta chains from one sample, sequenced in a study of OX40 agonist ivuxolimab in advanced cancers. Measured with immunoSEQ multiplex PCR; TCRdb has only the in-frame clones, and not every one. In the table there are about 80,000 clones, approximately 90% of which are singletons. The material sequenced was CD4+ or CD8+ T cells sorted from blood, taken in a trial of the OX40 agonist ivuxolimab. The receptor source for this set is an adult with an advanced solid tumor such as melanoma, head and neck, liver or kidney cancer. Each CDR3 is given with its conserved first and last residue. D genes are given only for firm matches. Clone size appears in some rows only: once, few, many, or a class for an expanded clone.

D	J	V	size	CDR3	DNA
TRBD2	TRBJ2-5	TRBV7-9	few	CASSLGTNPYETQYF	TGTGCCAGCAGCCTCGGGACTAATCCCTATGAGACCCAGTACTTC
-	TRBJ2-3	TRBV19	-	CASASNRAGTDTQYF	TGTGCCAGTGCTTCCAACAGGGCGGGCACAGATACGCAGTATTTT
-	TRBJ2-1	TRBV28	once	CAIQSYNEQFF	TGTGCTATTCAGAGCTACAATGAGCAGTTCTTC
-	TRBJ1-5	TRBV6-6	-	CASRLDSNQPQHF	TGTGCCAGTCGATTAGATAGCAATCAGCCCCAGCATTTT
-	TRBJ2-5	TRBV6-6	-	CASSYSKGQETQYF	TGTGCCAGCAGTTACTCGAAGGGACAAGAGACCCAGTACTTC
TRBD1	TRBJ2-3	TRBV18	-	CASSRTGLDTQYF	TGTGCCAGCTCACGGACAGGCTTGGATACGCAGTATTTT
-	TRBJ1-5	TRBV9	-	CASSVEGGGNQPQHF	TGTGCCAGCAGCGTAGAAGGGGGGGGAAATCAGCCCCAGCATTTT
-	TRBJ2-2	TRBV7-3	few	CASSLTYNRELFF	TGTGCCAGCAGCTTAACGTACAACAGGGAGCTGTTTTTT
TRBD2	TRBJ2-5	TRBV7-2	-	CASRPTPGLGNFETQYF	TGTGCCAGCAGACCCACTCCGGGACTAGGAAACTTCGAGACCCAGTACTTC
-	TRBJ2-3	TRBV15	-	CATSRDRAGLADTQYF	TGTGCCACCAGCAGAGATCGGGCAGGTTTAGCAGATACGCAGTATTTT
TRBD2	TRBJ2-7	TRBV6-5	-	CASIGRVGEQYF	TGTGCCAGCATTGGGAGGGTCGGCGAGCAGTACTTC
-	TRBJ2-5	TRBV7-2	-	CASSLVKETQYF	TGTGCCAGCAGCTTAGTTAAAGAGACCCAGTACTTC
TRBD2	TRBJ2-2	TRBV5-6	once	CASSMTSGGNTGELFF	TGTGCCAGCAGCATGACTAGCGGAGGGAACACCGGGGAGCTGTTTTTT
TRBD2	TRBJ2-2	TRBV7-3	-	CASSLTSGSNTGELFF	TGTGCCAGCAGCTTAACGAGCGGGAGTAACACCGGGGAGCTGTTTTTT
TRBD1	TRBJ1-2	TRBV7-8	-	CASSPEGQGAYGYTF	TGTGCCAGCAGCCCCGAGGGACAGGGGGCTTATGGCTACACCTTC
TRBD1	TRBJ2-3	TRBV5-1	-	CASSGPDRETTDTQYF	TGCGCCAGCAGCGGACCGGACAGGGAAACCACAGATACGCAGTATTTT
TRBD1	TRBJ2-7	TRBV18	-	CASSLGGQGLGEQYF	TGTGCCAGCTCACTGGGGGGACAGGGTCTAGGCGAGCAGTACTTC
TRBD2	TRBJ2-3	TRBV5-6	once	CASSFSSSGRASTQYF	TGTGCCAGCAGCTTCTCGTCTAGCGGGAGGGCGAGTACGCAGTATTTT
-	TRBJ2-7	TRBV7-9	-	CASSLVSEQYF	TGTGCCAGCAGCTTAGTTTCCGAGCAGTACTTC
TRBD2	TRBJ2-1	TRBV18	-	CASSLQGLAGGREQFF	TGTGCCAGCTCACTCCAGGGGCTAGCGGGAGGGCGCGAGCAGTTCTTC
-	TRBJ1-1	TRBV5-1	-	CASSLGTEAFF	TGCGCCAGCAGCCTCGGCACTGAAGCTTTCTTT
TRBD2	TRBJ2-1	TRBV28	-	CASRGVFYNEQFF	TGTGCCAGCCGGGGGGTTTTCTACAATGAGCAGTTCTTC
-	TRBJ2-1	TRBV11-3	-	CASSAAQGFDEQFF	TGTGCCAGCAGCGCGGCACAGGGTTTTGATGAGCAGTTCTTC
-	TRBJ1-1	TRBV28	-	CASTHPGSSEAFF	TGTGCCAGCACCCACCCAGGTTCGTCTGAAGCTTTCTTT
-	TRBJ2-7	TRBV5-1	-	CASSSRSSYEQYF	TGCGCCAGCAGCTCTCGGAGCTCCTACGAGCAGTACTTC
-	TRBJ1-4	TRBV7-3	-	CASSPRKGHEKLFF	TGTGCCAGCAGCCCCCGTAAAGGGCATGAAAAACTGTTTTTT
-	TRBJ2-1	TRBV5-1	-	CASSLGLYVYNEQFF	TGCGCCAGCAGCTTGGGGCTATACGTCTACAATGAGCAGTTCTTC
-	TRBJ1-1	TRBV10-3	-	CAISGDREAFF	TGTGCCATCAGTGGTGACAGGGAAGCTTTCTTT
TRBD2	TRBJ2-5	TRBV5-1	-	CASSLAPGEGETQYF	TGCGCCAGCTCCCTTGCCCCTGGGGAGGGAGAGACCCAGTACTTC
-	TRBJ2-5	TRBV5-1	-	CASSYSWETQYF	TGCGCCAGCAGCTACTCCTGGGAGACCCAGTACTTC
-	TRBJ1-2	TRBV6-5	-	CASSYVPGPNYGYTF	TGTGCCAGCAGTTACGTCCCGGGTCCTAACTATGGCTACACCTTC
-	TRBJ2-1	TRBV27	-	CASSLILALQGNEQFF	TGTGCCAGCAGTTTAATCCTAGCCCTACAGGGCAATGAGCAGTTCTTC
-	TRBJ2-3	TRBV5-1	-	CASSLANSPKGDTQYF	TGCGCCAGCAGCTTGGCCAATAGCCCTAAAGGAGATACGCAGTATTTT
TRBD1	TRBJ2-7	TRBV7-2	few	CASTFRDRSLEQYF	TGTGCCAGCACCTTCAGGGACAGGAGCCTAGAGCAGTACTTC
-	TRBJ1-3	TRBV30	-	CAWSPAGNTIYF	TGTGCCTGGAGTCCGGCTGGAAACACCATATATTTT
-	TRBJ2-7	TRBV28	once	CASGTYSYEQYF	TGTGCCAGCGGGACGTACTCCTACGAGCAGTACTTC
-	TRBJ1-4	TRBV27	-	CASPSSATNEKLFF	TGTGCCAGCCCCTCGTCGGCAACTAATGAAAAACTGTTTTTT
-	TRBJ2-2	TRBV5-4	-	CASSPGLRRENTGELFF	TGTGCCAGCAGCCCGGGGTTGAGGCGGGAAAACACCGGGGAGCTGTTTTTT
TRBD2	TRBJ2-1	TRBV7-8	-	CASSPTSRNEQFF	TGTGCCAGCAGCCCGACTAGCCGCAATGAGCAGTTCTTC
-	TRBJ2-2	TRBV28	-	CASSLLRAELFF	TGTGCCAGCAGTTTATTACGAGCGGAGCTGTTTTTT
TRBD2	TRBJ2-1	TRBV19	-	CASSISSGRSSYNEQFF	TGTGCCAGTAGTATAAGTTCCGGGAGGAGCTCCTACAATGAGCAGTTCTTC
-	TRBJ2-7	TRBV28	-	CASSFSSGTGGIASGRDTYEQYF	TGTGCCAGCAGTTTTTCCTCCGGGACAGGGGGTATAGCTAGCGGGAGGGATACCTACGAGCAGTACTTC
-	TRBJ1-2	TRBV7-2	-	CASSPQFGGLYGYTF	TGTGCCAGCAGCCCCCAATTTGGGGGCCTCTATGGCTACACCTTC
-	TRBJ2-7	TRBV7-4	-	CASSVVARESSYEQYF	TGTGCCAGCAGCGTAGTTGCCAGGGAAAGCTCCTACGAGCAGTACTTC
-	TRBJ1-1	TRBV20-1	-	CSAEDRLAAFF	TGCAGTGCAGAGGACAGACTGGCCGCTTTCTTT
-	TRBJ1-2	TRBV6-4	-	CAILPASGAGYTF	TGTGCCATCCTCCCGGCTTCAGGGGCTGGCTACACCTTC
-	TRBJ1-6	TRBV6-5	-	CASSYSIGRNNSPLHF	TGTGCCAGCAGTTACTCGATCGGACGGAATAATTCACCCCTCCACTTT
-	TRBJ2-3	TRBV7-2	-	CASGVRDTDTQYF	TGTGCCAGCGGAGTCCGGGACACAGATACGCAGTATTTT
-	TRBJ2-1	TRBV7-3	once	CASSLTRDNEQFF	TGTGCCAGCAGCTTAACACGGGACAATGAGCAGTTCTTC
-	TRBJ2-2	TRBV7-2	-	CASSLIGLANTGELFF	TGTGCCAGCAGCTTAATAGGCCTCGCGAACACCGGGGAGCTGTTTTTT
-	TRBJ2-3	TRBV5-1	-	CASSLGAWTDTQYF	TGCGCCAGCAGCTTGGGGGCGTGGACAGATACGCAGTATTTT
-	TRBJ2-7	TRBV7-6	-	CASSPGSTYRQYF	TGTGCCAGCAGCCCCGGCTCCACCTATAGGCAGTACTTC
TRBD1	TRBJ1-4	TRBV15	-	CATSRDGTGDEKLFF	TGTGCCACCAGCAGAGATGGGACAGGGGATGAAAAACTGTTTTTT
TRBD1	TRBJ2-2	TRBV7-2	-	CASSYHTGVGELFF	TGTGCCAGCAGCTACCATACAGGGGTGGGGGAGCTGTTTTTT
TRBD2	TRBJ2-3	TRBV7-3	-	CASSSGLAETDTQYF	TGTGCCAGCAGCTCAGGACTAGCGGAGACAGATACGCAGTATTTT